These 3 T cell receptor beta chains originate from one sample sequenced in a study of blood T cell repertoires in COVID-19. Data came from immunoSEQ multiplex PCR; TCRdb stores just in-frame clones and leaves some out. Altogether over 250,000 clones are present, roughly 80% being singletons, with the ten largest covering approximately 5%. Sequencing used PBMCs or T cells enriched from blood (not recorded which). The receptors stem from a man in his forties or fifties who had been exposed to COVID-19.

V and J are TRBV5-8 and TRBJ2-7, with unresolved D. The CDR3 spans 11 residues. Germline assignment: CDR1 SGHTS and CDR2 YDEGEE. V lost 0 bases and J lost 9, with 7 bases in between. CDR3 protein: CASSLGPVQYF. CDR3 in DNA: TGTGCCAGCAGCTTGGGGCCCGTGCAGTACTTC.

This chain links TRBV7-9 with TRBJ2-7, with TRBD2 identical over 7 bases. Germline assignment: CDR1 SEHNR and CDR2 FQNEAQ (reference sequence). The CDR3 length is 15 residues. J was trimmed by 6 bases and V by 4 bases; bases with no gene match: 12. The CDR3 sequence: CASSYWTGGQGEQYF. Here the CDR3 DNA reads TGTGCCAGCAGCTACTGGACGGGGGGTCAGGGCGAGCAGTACTTC. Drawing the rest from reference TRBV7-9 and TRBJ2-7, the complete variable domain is DTGVSQNPRHKITKRGQNVTFRCDPISEHNRLYWYRQTLGQGPEFLTYFQNEAQLEKSRLLSDRFSAERPKGSFSTLEIQRTEQGDSAMYLCASSYWTGGQGEQYFGPGTRLTVT.

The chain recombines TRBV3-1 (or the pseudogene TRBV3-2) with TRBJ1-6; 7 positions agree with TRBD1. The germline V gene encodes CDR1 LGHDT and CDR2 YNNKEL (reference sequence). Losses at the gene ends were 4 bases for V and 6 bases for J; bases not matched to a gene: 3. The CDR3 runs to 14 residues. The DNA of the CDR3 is TGTGCCAGCAGCCTTGACAGGGCTAATTCACCCCTCCACTTT. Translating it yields CASSLDRANSPLHF.